The entry below gives a single T cell receptor beta chain sequence along with its context. What antigen it recognizes has not been identified. Base qualities are not provided; no much larger clone lies one nucleotide away. The sample's time point label is to be understood as: around 24 weeks on oral tofacitinib. The sample's treatment or condition label, in plain terms: oral pan-JAK inhibitor, 5-10 mg twice daily. Lesional scalp punch biopsies and peripheral blood were obtained from alopecia areata patients. After PBMCs were isolated by density centrifugation and stained for CD3, CD4 and CD8, a FACSAria was used to sort CD4+ and CD8+ T cells. This entry belongs to a study of CD8+ T cells in alopecia areata (dated by TCRdb to the late 2010s). Background on the whole study: The treated patients took part in an open-label pilot trial in which moderate-to-severe alopecia areata was treated with oral tofacitinib at 5 to 10 mg twice daily. Patients stayed on tofacitinib for 6 to 18 months and then had 6 months of follow-up off drug so that delayed response and recurrence could be assessed. For the treated patients, the SALT score, which quantifies what percentage of scalp surface area is affected, served as the measure of disease severity. The study used high-throughput TCRbeta sequencing to examine T cell clonal expansion in alopecia areata, in both the C3H/HeJ mouse model and human patients. Scalp tissue and sorted CD4+ and CD8+ peripheral blood T cells from patchy and totalis/universalis alopecia areata patients and from healthy controls were covered by human TCRbeta sequencing. Tofacitinib-treated patients had biopsies at baseline and at 4 and 24 weeks of treatment, with a later scalp biopsy in several patients. Scalp clonality was compared across normal scalp (n=4), patchy alopecia areata scalp (n=8), and alopecia totalis/universalis scalp (n=8). RNA was extracted with the PAXgene miRNA kit for fixed scalp, the miRNeasy kit for PBMCs, and the RNeasy kit for mouse skin. immunoSEQ multiplex PCR using 35 Vbeta forward primers and 13 Jbeta reverse primers was used to amplify TCRbeta CDR3 regions. The study at large found these results: During tofacitinib treatment, many expanded lesional clones remained in scalp and blood, and this persistence may partly explain relapse after treatment is stopped. Because the treated cohort was small and included a single nonresponder, larger studies are needed to assess links between baseline CD8+ expansion and response. Compared with mice, TCR sequences shared between patients were less clear, possibly partly because of HLA diversity across the patient population. Tofacitinib significantly decreased scalp clonality and the number of expanded CD8+ clones among the top 100 scalp clones. Compared with normal scalp, lesional scalp had higher clonality and more expanded CD8+ clones, particularly in alopecia totalis/universalis, a pattern that suggests antigenic drive. Resident alphabeta T cells in normal human skin are also sequenced, complicating scalp TCR repertoire analysis, unlike mouse skin dominated by gammadelta T cells.

The library came from the immunoSEQ multiplex PCR assay. RNA was extracted from all samples and reverse transcribed into cDNA, which served as template for TCR sequencing. SuperScript III was used to make first-strand cDNA, primed with a 2:1 mix of oligo-dT and random hexamers. Amplification bias was assessed with a synthetic immune receptor repertoire, and residual bias was removed computationally. For the original study's pipeline: Raw reads were preprocessed for error removal, and CDR3 was defined according to IMGT conventions as running from the conserved cysteine to phenylalanine. Clonality was calculated as 1 minus Shannon entropy normalized by log2 of the number of productive unique TCRs. Scalp TCRbeta sequences were cross-referenced with sorted blood CD4 and CD8 repertoires so that the CD4 or CD8 identity of scalp clones could be inferred. In its TCRdb copy, this immuneACCESS table keeps in-frame sequences only and misses some clones. Where compared with another copy, unresolved V genes explain less than half of these, and the others have no known cause. That table furnishes V, J and clone size, whereas the DNA furnished D and trimming. This sample gives 150,000 to 200,000 clones in total; 58% of them show up just once. Around 13% of the sample rests with the top ten.

Taken from the germline V gene, the CDR1 and CDR2 loops are SGHVS and FQNEAQ. Relative to germline, V is 5 bases shorter and J is 4 bases shorter, with 18 bases between their ends. From the cysteine through the phenylalanine, the CDR3 covers 16 amino acids. Kept here is only the CDR3 DNA, which spans 48 bases and is read in frame from base 1. This clonotype was sampled from a human donor with alopecia areata. The source material was CD8+ T cells sorted from blood, sampled at week 24, from a patient treated with tofacitinib. The receptor chain draws on TRBV7-8 and TRBJ1-5; matching of 5 bases hints at TRBD1 as the D gene. CDR3 reads: CASSQSIFQGNQPQHF. The DNA sequence reads TGTGCCAGCAGCCAGTCCATTTTTCAGGGTAATCAGCCCCAGCATTTT.